This TCR beta chain was documented in a study of cytotoxic CD8 clonotypes in ibrutinib-treated CLL. As for the study in general: Included were 11 to 12 relapsed/refractory and some 15 treatment-naive patients, of whom fewer than 18 were IGHV unmutated. Findings of the study overall: Sustained-remission and progressing patients had unequal sampling times. Clonality rose at ibrutinib response and fell back toward baseline at progression.

The protocol was immunoSEQ multiplex PCR, while the TCRdb copy is restricted to in-frame clones and leaves out a portion. The sample contains 25,000 to 30,000 clones, more than 65% of which appear only once. Extraction of approximately 2 micrograms of genomic DNA from cryopreserved PBMCs supplied material for TCR beta libraries. A word on this clone: The antigen remains undetermined.

The V end was cut by 7 bases, the J end by 9 bases, with 17 bases between. Germline V gives CDR1 MNHNY, CDR2 SVGAGI (reference sequence). The CDR3 runs 13 residues. This chain links TRBV6-6 with TRBJ2-3; D gene uncertain. The sequence was obtained from a human donor with chronic lymphocytic leukemia. Sequencing used PBMCs, obtained after 24 months of ibrutinib treatment. The CDR3 is CASILFPGETQYF. As DNA, the CDR3 is TGTGCCAGCATCCTTTTTCCTGGCGAGACGCAGTATTTT.